This T cell receptor beta chain was identified in a study of patients and donors after allogeneic stem cell transplantation. TCRdb re-called the RT-PCR reads with MiXCR, one entry per CDR3 protein. Here the sample spans hundreds of thousands of distinct CDR3 sequences, roughly an eighth being singletons. CDR3 length: 15 residues. The V gene's germline CDR1 is SGHAT and CDR2 FQDESV (reference sequence). V shed 5 bases and J 5 bases; nucleotides not matched to a gene: 5. Sequencing was done on a sample of blood, either unsorted or a sorted T cell fraction (not recorded which). The chain links TRBV11-1 to TRBJ2-1; 11 nucleotides align to TRBD2. This TCR derives from a human donor who was either an allogeneic HSCT recipient or a stem cell or donor lymphocyte infusion donor (not recorded which). It is not recorded whose cells these are; they may come from a transplant donor. The CDR3 sequence: CASSRSGRVNNEQFF. The CDR3 DNA sequence: TGTGCCAGCAGCCGTAGCGGGAGGGTCAACAATGAGCAGTTCTTC. Supplemented by reference TRBV11-1 and TRBJ2-1, the full variable domain reads EAEVAQSPRYKITEKSQAVAFWCDPISGHATLYWYRQILGQGPELLVQFQDESVVDDSQLPKDRFSAERLKGVDSTLKIQPAELGDSAMYLCASSRSGRVNNEQFFGPGTRLTVL.